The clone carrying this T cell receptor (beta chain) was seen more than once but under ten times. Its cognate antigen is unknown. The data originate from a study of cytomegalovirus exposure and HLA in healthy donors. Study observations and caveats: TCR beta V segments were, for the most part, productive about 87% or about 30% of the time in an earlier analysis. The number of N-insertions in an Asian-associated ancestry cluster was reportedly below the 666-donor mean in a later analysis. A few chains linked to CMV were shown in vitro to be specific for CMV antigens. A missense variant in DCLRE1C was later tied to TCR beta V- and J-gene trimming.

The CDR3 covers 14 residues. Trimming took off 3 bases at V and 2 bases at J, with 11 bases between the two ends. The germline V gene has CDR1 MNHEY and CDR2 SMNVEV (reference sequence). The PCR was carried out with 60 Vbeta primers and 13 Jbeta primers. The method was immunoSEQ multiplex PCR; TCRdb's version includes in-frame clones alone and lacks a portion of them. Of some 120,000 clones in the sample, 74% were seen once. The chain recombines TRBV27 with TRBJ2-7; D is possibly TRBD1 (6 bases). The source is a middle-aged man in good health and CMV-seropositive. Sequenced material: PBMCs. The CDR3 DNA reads TGTGCCAGCAGTTTGGGGGCTCTACCCTACGAGCAGTACTTC. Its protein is CASSLGALPYEQYF.